The source of this T cell receptor (beta chain) is a study of blood T cell repertoires in COVID-19. Turning to the study itself: Specimens from acute and convalescent COVID-19 originated in the United States, Italy and Spain. Sample material is recorded as cDNA or gDNA derived from T cells, B-cell-depleted T cells, or PBMCs.

Repertoires were generated with immunoSEQ multiplex PCR, while TCRdb's copy carries only in-frame clones and drops some. The data contain 110,000 to 150,000 clones, 90% of them singletons. V shed 8 bases and J shed 2 bases, with 13 bases lying between them. The CDR3 spans 13 residues. Germline values: CDR1 MNHEY, CDR2 SVGAGI. The sequenced material came from peripheral blood. The chain carries TRBV6-5 and TRBJ2-7; possibly TRBD2 for D (5 bases). The clonotype originates from a woman over 75 with acute or convalescent COVID-19. The CDR3 is CASASGVPYEQYF. The CDR3 bases are TGTGCCAGCGCATCCGGGGTCCCCTACGAGCAGTACTTC.